This TCR beta chain comes out of a study of T cell changes during pregnancy in multiple sclerosis. Generated by immunoSEQ multiplex PCR, the TCRdb table keeps only in-frame clones and is missing some. The sample has over 40,000 clones, 80% to 95% seen once; the top ten hold under 2.5%. This CDR3 region has 17 residues. The V gene's germline CDR1 is LGHNA and CDR2 YSLEER. Germline trimming cut 0 bases from V and 6 bases from J; bases unmatched to any gene: 7. J is TRBJ2-1 and V is TRBV4-3; 11 nucleotides line up with TRBD2. Sequencing used peripheral blood, obtained in the third trimester of pregnancy. The TCR was taken from a female donor with multiple sclerosis, enrolled in a pregnancy study. CDR3 DNA sequence: TGCGCCAGCAGCCAAGATGTAGCGGGAGGGGGAGGCAATGAGCAGTTCTTC. As protein: CASSQDVAGGGGNEQFF.